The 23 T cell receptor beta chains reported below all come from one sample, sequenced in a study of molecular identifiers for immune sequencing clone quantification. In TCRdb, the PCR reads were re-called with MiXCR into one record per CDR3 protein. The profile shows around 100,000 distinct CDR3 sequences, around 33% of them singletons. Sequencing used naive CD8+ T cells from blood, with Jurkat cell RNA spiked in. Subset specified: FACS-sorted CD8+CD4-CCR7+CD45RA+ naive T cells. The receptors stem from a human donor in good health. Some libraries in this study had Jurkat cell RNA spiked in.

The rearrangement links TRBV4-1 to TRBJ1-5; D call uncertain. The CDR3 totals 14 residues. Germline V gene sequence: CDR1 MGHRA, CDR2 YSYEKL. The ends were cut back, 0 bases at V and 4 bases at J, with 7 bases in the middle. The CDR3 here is CASSQEEENQPQHF. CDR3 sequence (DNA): TGCGCCAGCAGCCAAGAGGAGGAGAATCAGCCCCAGCATTTT.

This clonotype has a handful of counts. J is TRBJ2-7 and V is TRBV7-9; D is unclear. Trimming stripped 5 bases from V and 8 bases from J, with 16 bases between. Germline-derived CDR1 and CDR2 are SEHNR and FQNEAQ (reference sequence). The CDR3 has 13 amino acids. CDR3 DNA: TGTGCCAGCAGCCCGCCTTCGGGTTTGAAGCAGTACTTC. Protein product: CASSPPSGLKQYF.

The CDR3 DNA reads TGTGCCAGCAGCGTCCAGGAAGAGACCCAGTACTTC. This sequence encodes CASSVQEETQYF. The V call is TRBV9, the J call TRBJ2-5; D gene uncertain. Germline-derived CDR1 and CDR2 are SGDLS and YYNGEE. V was clipped by 2 bases and J by 3 bases, with 5 bases between them. The CDR3 is 12 residues long. Looking up the rest from reference TRBV9 and TRBJ2-5 gives the full variable domain: DSGVTQTPKHLITATGQRVTLRCSPRSGDLSVYWYQQSLDQGLQFLIQYYNGEERAKGNILERFSAQQFPDLHSELNLSSLELGDSALYFCASSVQEETQYFGPGTRLLVL.

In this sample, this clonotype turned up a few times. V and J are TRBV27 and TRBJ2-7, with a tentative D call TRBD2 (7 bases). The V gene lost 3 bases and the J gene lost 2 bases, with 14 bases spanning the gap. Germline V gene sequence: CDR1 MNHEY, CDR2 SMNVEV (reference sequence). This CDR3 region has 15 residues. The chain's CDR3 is CASSFLRGAAYEQYF. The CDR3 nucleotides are TGTGCCAGCAGTTTTCTTCGGGGGGCCGCCTACGAGCAGTACTTC.

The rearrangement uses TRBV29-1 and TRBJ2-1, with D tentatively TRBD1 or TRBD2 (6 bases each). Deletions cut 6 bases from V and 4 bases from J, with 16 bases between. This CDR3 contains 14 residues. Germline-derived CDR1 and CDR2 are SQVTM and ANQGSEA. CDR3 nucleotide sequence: TGCAGCGTCCAGACGGGGGCAGGGTACAATGAGCAGTTCTTC. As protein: CSVQTGAGYNEQFF.

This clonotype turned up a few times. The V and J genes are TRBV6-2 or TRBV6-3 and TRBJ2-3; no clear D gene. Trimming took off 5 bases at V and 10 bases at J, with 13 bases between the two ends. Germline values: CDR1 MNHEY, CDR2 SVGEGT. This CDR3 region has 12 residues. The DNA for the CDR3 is TGTGCCAGCAGTAACCCTCCAGTATCGCAGTATTTT. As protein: CASSNPPVSQYF.

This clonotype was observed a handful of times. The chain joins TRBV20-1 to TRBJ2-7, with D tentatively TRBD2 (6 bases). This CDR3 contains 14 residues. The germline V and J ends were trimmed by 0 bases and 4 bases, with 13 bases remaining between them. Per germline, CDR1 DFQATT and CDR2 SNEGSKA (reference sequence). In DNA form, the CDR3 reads TGCAGTGCTAGAGATCTCGGGGGATGGTACGAGCAGTACTTC. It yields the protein CSARDLGGWYEQYF.

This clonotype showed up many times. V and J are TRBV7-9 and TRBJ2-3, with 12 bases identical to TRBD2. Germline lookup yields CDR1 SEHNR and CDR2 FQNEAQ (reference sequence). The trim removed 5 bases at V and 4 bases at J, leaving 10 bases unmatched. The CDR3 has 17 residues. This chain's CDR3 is CASSGPVRLAGADTQYF. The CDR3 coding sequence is TGTGCCAGCAGCGGACCTGTTCGACTAGCGGGAGCAGATACGCAGTATTTT. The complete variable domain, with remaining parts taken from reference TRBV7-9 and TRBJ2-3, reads DTGVSQNPRHKITKRGQNVTFRCDPISEHNRLYWYRQTLGQGPEFLTYFQNEAQLEKSRLLSDRFSAERPKGSFSTLEIQRTEQGDSAMYLCASSGPVRLAGADTQYFGPGTRLTVL.

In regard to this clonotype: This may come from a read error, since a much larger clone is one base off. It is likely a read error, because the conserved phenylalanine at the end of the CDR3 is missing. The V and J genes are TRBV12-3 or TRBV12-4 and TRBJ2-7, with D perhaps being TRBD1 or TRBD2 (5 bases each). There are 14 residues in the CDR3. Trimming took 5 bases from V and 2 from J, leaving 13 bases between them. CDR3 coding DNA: TGTGCCAGCAGTCCCGGGACCTCCCCCTACGAGCAGTACCTC. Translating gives CASSPGTSPYEQYL.

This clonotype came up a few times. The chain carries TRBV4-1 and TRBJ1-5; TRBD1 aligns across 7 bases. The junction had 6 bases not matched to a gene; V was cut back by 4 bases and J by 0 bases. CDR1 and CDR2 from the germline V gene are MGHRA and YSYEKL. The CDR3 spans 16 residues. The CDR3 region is CASSRETGFSNQPQHF. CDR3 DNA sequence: TGCGCCAGCAGCCGTGAGACAGGGTTTAGCAATCAGCCCCAGCATTTT.

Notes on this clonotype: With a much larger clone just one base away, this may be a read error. In DNA form, the CDR3 reads TGTGCCAGCAGCTGGGCCACGGGTGGCACAGATACGCAGTATTTT. This sequence encodes CASSWATGGTDTQYF. The genes are TRBV11-2 and TRBJ2-3, with D unclear. The germline CDR1 and CDR2 sequences are SGHAT and FQNNGV. Trimming shortened V by 4 bases and J by 1 base, and 12 bases separated the two germline ends. The CDR3 contains 15 residues.

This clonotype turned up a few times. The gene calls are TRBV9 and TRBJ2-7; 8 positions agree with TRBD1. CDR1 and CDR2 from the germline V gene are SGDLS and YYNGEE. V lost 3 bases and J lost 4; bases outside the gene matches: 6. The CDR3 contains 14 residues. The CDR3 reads CASSGQGSRYEQYF. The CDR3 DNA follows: TGTGCCAGCAGCGGACAGGGGTCTAGGTACGAGCAGTACTTC.

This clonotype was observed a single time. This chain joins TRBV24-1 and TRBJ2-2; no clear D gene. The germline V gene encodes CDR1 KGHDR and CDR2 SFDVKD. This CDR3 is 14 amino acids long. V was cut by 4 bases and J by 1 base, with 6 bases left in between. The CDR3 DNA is TGTGCCACCAGTGACTGGATGAACACCGGGGAGCTGTTTTTT. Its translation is CATSDWMNTGELFF.

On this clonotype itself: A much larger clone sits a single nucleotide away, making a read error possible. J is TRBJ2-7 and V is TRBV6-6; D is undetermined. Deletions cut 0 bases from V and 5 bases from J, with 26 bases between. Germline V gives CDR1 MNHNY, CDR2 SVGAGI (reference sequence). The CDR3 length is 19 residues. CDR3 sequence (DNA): TGTGCCAGCAGTTACTCGGCCGAGACGCGCCTGCGTTCGTATCACGAGCAGTACTTC. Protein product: CASSYSAETRLRSYHEQYF.

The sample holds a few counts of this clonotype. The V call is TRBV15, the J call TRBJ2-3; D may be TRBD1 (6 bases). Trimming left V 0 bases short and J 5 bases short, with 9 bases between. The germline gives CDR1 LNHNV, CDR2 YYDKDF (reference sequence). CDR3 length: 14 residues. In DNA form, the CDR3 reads TGTGCCACCAGCAGAGACAGGGGAGAAGATACGCAGTATTTT. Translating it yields CATSRDRGEDTQYF.

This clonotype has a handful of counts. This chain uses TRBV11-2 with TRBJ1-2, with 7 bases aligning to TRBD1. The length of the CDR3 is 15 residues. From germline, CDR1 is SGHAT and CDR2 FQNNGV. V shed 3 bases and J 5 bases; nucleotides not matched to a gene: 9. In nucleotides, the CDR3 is TGTGCCAGCAGCTTCGCCAAGGGACAGCGATATGGCTACACCTTC. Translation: CASSFAKGQRYGYTF.

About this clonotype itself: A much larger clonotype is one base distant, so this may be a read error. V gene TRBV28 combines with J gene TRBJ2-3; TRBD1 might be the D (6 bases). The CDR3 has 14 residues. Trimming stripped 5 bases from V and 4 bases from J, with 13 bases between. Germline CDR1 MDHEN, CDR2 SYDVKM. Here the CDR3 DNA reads TGTGCCAGCAGTCAGGACAGTAGCTCAGATACGCAGTATTTT. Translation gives CASSQDSSSDTQYF.

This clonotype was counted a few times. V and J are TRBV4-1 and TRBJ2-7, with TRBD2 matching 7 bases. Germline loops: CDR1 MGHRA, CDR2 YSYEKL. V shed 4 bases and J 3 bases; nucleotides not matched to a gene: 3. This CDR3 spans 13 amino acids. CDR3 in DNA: TGCGCCAGCAGCCCCAGCGGGAACTACGAGCAGTACTTC. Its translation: CASSPSGNYEQYF.

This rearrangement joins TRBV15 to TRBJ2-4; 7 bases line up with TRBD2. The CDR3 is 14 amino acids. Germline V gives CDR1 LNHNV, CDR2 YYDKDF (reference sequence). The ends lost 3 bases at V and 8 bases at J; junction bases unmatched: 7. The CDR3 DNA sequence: TGTGCCACCAGCAGGGCCTCGGGGGGATACATTCAGTACTTC. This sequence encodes CATSRASGGYIQYF.

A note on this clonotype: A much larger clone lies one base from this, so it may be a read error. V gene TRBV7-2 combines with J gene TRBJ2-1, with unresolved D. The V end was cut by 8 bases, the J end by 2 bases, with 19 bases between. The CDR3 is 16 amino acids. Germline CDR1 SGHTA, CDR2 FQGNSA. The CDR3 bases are TGTGCCAGCCGCCTTAGTCCCCCACGGCCCTACAATGAGCAGTTCTTC. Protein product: CASRLSPPRPYNEQFF. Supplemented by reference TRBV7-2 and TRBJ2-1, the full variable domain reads GAGVSQSPSNKVTEKGKDVELRCDPISGHTALYWYRQSLGQGLEFLIYFQGNSAPDKSGLPSDRFSAERTGGSVSTLTIQRTQQEDSAVYLCASRLSPPRPYNEQFFGPGTRLTVL.

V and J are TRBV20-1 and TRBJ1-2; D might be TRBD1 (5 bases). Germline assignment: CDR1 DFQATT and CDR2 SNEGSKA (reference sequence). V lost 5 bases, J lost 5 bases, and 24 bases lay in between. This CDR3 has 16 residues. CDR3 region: CSAEKGAAGPFYGYTF. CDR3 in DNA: TGCAGTGCTGAAAAAGGGGCGGCAGGACCTTTTTATGGCTACACCTTC.

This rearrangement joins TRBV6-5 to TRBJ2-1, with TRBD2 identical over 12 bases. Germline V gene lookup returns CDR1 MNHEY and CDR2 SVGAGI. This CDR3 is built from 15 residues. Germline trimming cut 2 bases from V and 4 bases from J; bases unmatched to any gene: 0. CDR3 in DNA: TGTGCCAGCAGTTACGGGACTAGCGGGTACAATGAGCAGTTCTTC. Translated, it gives CASSYGTSGYNEQFF.

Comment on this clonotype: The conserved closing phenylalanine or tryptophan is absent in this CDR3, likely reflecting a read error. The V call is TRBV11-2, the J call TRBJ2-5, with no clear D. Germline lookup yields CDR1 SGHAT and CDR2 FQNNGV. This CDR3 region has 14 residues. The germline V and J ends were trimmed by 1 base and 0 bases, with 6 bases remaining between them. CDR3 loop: CASSLGQYQETQYY. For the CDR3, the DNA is TGTGCCAGCAGCTTAGGCCAGTACCAAGAGACCCAGTACTAC.